This TCR beta chain was identified in a study of cytomegalovirus exposure and HLA in healthy donors. General study results and limits: In an earlier analysis, productive rearrangement rates for most beta V segments clustered near 87% or 30%. Common viral pathogens (according to a later analysis) appeared linked to several of the most significant clusters. Immune exposure data for these donors was limited to CMV serostatus.

PCR involved 60 Vbeta and 13 Jbeta primers. The repertoire was sequenced with immunoSEQ multiplex PCR; TCRdb's copy has only in-frame clones and lacks some. This table has 100,000 to 150,000 clones, approximately 78% appearing once. Germline assignment: CDR1 LGHNA and CDR2 YNFKEQ. V lost 1 base, J lost 1 base, and 2 bases stayed unmatched. The CDR3 length is 16 residues. With respect to this clone: Its target is unknown.

This TCR was recovered from a woman in her fifties or sixties in good health and CMV-seropositive. The chain couples TRBV4-2 to TRBJ2-5; TRBD2 matches 11 bases. Source material: PBMCs. The DNA of the CDR3 is TGTGCCAGCAGCCAAGGACTAGCGGGGAGCCAAGAGACCCAGTACTTC. Amino acids: CASSQGLAGSQETQYF.